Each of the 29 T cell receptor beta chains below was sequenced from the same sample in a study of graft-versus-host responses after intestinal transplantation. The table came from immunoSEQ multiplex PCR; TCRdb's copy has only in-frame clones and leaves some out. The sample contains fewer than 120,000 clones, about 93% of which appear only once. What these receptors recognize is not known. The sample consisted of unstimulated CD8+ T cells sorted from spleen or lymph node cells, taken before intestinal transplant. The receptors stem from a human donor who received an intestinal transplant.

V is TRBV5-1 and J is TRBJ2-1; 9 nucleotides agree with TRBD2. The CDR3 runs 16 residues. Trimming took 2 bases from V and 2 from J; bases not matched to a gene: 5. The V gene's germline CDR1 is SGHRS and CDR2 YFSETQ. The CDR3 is CASSFLLAGTYNEQFF. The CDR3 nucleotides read TGCGCCAGCAGCTTCCTCCTAGCGGGAACCTACAATGAGCAGTTCTTC.

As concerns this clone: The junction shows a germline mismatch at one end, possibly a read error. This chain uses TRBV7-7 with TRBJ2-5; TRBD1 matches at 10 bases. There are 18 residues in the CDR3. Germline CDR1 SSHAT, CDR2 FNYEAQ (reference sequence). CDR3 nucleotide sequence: TGTGCTAGCAGCTTAATATTAGGGCAAGGGACAGGGGAAGAGACCCAGTACTTC. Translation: CASSLILGQGTGEETQYF.

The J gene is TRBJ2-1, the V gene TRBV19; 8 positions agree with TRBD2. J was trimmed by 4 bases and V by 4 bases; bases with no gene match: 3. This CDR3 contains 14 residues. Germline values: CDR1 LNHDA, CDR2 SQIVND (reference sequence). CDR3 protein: CASSSTSGYNEQFF. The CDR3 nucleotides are TGTGCCAGTAGTAGTACTAGCGGTTACAATGAGCAGTTCTTC. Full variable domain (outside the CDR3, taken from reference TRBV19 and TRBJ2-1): DGGITQSPKYLFRKEGQNVTLSCEQNLNHDAMYWYRQDPGQGLRLIYYSQIVNDFQKGDIAEGYSVSREKKESFPLTVTSAQKNPTAFYLCASSSTSGYNEQFFGPGTRLTVL.

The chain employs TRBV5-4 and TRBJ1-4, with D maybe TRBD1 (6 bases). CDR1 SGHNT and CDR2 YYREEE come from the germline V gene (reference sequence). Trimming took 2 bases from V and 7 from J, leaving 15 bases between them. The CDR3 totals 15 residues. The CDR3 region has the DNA TGTGCCAGCAGCTTTACAGGGTCTTGGAGTGAAAAACTGTTTTTT. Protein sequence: CASSFTGSWSEKLFF.

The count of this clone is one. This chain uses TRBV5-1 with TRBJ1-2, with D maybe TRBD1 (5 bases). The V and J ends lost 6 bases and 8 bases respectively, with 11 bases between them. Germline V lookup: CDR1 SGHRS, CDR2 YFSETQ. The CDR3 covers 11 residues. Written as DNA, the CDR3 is TGCGCCAGCACAGGGTTGGAGGGCTACACCTTC. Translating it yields CASTGLEGYTF. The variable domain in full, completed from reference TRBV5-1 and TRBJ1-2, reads KAGVTQTPRYLIKTRGQQVTLSCSPISGHRSVSWYQQTPGQGLQFLFEYFSETQRNKGNFPGRFSGRQFSNSRSEMNVSTLELGDSALYLCASTGLEGYTFGSGTRLTVV.

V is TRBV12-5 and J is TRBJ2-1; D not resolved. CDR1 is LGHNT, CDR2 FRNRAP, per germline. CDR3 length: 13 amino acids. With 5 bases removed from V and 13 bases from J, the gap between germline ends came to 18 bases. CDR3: CASGPPSGIPQFF. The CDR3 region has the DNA TGTGCTAGTGGTCCCCCCTCAGGTATCCCTCAGTTCTTC.

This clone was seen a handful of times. The CDR3 here is CASSFVSDGLLYEQYF. CDR3 nucleotide sequence: TGTGCCAGCAGCTTTGTTTCAGACGGACTTCTCTACGAGCAGTACTTC. The chain uses TRBV7-2 and TRBJ2-7; possibly TRBD2 for D (5 bases). Germline loops: CDR1 SGHTA, CDR2 FQGNSA. The CDR3 contains 16 residues. V lost 3 bases and J 3 bases, leaving 18 bases between the germline ends.

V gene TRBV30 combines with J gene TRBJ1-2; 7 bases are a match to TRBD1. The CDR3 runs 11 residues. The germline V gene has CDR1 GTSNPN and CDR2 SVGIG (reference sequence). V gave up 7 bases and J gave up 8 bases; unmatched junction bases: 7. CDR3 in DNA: TGTGCCTTGACAGGGCTGAGCGGCTACACCTTC. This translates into CALTGLSGYTF.

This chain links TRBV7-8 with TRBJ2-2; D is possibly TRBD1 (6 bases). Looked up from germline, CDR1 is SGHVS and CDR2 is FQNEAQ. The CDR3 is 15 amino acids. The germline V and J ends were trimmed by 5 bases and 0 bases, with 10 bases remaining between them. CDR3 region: CASSDRRSNTGELFF. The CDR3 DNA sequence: TGTGCCAGCAGCGACAGGAGATCGAACACCGGGGAGCTGTTTTTT.

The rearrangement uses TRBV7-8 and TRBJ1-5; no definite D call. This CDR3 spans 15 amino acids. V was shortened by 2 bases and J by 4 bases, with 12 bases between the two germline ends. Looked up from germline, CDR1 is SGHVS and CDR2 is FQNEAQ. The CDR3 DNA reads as TGTGCCAGCAGCTTATCGGTCGGGGTGAATCAGCCCCAGCATTTT. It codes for CASSLSVGVNQPQHF.

CDR3 DNA: TGCGCCAGCAGCTTAGGAGTAGCGGGCAATGAGCAGTTCTTC. Translated: CASSLGVAGNEQFF. V and J are TRBV5-1 and TRBJ2-1, with TRBD2 matching over 7 bases. The CDR3 extends over 14 amino acids. The germline gives CDR1 SGHRS, CDR2 YFSETQ. V was clipped by 2 bases and J by 6 bases; unmatched bases: 5.

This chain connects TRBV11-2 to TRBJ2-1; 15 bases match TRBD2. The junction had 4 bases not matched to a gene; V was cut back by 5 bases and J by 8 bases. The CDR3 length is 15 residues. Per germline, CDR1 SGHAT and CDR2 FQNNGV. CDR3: CASSPGTSGRHEQFF. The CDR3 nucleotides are TGTGCCAGCAGCCCTGGGACTAGCGGGAGGCATGAGCAGTTCTTC.

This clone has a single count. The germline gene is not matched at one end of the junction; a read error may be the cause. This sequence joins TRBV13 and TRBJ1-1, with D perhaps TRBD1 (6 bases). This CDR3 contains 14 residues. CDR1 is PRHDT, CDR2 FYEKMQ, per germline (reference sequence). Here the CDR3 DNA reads TGTGCCAGCAGCCTAGGGGGGTTCAACACTGAAGCTTTCTTT. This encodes CASSLGGFNTEAFF.

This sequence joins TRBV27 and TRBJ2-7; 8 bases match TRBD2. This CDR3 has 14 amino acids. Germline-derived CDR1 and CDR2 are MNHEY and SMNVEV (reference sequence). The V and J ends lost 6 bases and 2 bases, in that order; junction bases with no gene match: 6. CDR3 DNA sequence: TGTGCCAGCAGAATAGCGGGAACAGCCTACGAGCAGTACTTC. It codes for CASRIAGTAYEQYF.

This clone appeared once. As DNA, the CDR3 is TGTGCCAGTAATCTGGTTCTAGGGACTGAAGCTTTCTTT. Amino acids: CASNLVLGTEAFF. The rearrangement uses TRBV19 and TRBJ1-1; no firm D call. CDR3 length equals 13 residues. The germline V and J ends were trimmed by 7 bases and 5 bases, with 14 bases remaining between them. CDR1 LNHDA and CDR2 SQIVND come from the germline V gene (reference sequence).

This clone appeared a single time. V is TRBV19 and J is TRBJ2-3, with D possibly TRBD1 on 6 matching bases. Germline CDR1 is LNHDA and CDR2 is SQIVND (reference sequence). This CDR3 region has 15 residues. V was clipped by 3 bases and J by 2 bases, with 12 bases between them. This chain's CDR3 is CASSIPTGTTDTQYF. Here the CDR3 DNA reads TGTGCCAGTAGTATCCCGACAGGTACCACAGATACGCAGTATTTT.

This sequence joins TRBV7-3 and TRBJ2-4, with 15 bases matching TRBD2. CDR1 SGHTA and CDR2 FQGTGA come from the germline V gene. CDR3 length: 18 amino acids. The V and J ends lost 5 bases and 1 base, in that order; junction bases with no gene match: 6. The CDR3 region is CASSPGTSGRLAKNIQYF. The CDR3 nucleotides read TGTGCCAGCAGCCCAGGGACTAGCGGGAGGTTGGCCAAAAACATTCAGTACTTC.

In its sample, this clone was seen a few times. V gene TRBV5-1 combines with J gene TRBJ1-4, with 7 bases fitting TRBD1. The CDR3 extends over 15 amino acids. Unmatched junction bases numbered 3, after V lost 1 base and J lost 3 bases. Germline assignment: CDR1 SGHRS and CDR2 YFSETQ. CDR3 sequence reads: CASSLWTGPNEKLFF. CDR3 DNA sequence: TGCGCCAGCAGCTTGTGGACAGGACCTAATGAAAAACTGTTTTTT.

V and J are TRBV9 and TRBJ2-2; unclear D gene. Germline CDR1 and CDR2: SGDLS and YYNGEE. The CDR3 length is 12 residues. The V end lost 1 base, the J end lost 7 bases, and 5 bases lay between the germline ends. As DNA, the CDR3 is TGTGCCAGCAGCGTAAGTGTCGGGGAGCTGTTTTTT. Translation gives CASSVSVGELFF.

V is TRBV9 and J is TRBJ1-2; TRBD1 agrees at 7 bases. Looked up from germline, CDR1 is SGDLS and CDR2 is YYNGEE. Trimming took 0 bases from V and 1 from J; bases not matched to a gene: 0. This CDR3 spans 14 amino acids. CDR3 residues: CASSVGDSNYGYTF. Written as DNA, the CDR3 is TGTGCCAGCAGCGTAGGGGACAGTAACTATGGCTACACCTTC.

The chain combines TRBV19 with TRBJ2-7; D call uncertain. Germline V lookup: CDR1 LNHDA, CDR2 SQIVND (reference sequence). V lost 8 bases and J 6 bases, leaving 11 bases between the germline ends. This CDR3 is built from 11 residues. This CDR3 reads CASREGLEQYF. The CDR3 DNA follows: TGTGCCAGTCGAGAAGGGCTCGAGCAGTACTTC.

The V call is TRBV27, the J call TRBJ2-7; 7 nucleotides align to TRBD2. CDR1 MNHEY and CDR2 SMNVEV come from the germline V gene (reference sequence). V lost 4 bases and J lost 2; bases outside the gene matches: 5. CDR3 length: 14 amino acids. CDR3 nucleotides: TGTGCCAGCAGTTCCGGACTAGTTCCCTACGAGCAGTACTTC. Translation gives CASSSGLVPYEQYF.

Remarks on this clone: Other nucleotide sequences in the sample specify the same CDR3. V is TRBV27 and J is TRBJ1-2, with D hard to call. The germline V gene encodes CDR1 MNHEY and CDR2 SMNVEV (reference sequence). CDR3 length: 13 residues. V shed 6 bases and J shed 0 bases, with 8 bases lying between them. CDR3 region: CASSLGANYGYTF. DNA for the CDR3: TGTGCCAGCAGCCTAGGAGCTAACTATGGCTACACCTTC.

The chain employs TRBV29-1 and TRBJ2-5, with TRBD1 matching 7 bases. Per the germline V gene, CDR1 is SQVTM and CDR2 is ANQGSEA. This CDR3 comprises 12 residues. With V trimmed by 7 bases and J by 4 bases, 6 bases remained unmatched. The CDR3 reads CSANDRVETQYF. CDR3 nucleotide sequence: TGCAGCGCCAACGACAGGGTAGAGACCCAGTACTTC.

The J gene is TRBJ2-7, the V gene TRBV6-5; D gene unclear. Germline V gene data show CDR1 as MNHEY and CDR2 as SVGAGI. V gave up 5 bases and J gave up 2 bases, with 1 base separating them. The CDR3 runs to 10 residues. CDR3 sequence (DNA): TGTGCCAGCAGTGCCTACGAGCAGTACTTC. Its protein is CASSAYEQYF.

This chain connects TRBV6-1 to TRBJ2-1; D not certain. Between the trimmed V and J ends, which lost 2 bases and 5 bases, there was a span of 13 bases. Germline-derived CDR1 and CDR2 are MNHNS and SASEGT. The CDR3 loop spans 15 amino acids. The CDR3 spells CASSEQQIFNNEQFF. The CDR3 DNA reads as TGTGCCAGCAGTGAACAACAGATCTTTAACAATGAGCAGTTCTTC.

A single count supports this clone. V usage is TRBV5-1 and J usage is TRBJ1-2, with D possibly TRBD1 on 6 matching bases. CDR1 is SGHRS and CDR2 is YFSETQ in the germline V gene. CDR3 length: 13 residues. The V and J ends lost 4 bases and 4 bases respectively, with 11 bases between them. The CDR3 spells CASSDSGVYGYTF. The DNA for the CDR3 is TGCGCCAGCAGCGACTCAGGGGTCTATGGCTACACCTTC.

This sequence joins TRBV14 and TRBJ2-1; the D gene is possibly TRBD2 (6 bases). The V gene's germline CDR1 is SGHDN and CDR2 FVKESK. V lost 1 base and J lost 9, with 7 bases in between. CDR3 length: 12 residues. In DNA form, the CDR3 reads TGTGCCAGCAGCCAAGTGGGAGGTGAGCAGTTCTTC. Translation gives CASSQVGGEQFF.

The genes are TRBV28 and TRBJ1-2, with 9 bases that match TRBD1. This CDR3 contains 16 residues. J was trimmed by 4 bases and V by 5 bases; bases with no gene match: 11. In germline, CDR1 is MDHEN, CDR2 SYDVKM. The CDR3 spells CASSPYLQGAPYGYTF. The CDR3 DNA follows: TGTGCCAGCAGTCCTTATTTACAGGGGGCTCCCTATGGCTACACCTTC.